This TCR beta chain is from a study of blood T cell repertoires in COVID-19. Study background: Collection of acute and convalescent COVID-19 samples took place in the United States, Italy and Spain. PBMCs, B-cell-depleted T cells, or T cells provided the cDNA or gDNA that made up the material.

Original methodology: Researchers report that nucleated cell counts were estimated from reference gene primer amplification. The method was immunoSEQ multiplex PCR; TCRdb's version includes in-frame clones alone and lacks a portion of them. V, J and clone size were drawn from that table, and D and trimming were deduced from the DNA. The repertoire holds roughly 68,000 clones, with nearly 90% as singletons. Trimming removed 7 bases from V and 7 bases from J, with 8 bases in between. CDR3 length: 11 residues. Germline lookup yields CDR1 MDHEN and CDR2 SYDVKM. The chain has TRBV28 and TRBJ2-1; no clear D gene. The sample consisted of peripheral blood. This clonotype was obtained from a woman aged 50 to 60 with active COVID-19. The DNA for the CDR3 is TGTGCCAGCACGAGAAAGAATGAGCAGTTCTTC. Protein product: CASTRKNEQFF.